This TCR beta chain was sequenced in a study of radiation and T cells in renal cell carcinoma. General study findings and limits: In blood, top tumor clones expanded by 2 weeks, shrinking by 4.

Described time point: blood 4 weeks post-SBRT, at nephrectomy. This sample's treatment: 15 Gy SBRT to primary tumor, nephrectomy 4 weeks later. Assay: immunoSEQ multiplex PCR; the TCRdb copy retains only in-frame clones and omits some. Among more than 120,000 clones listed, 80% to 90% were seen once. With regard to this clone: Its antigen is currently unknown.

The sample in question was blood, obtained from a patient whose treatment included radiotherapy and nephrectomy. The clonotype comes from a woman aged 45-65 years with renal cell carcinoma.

The CDR3 DNA reads TGTGCCAGCAGCATGGGACAGGGCGGAGATACGCAGTATTTT. Its translation is CASSMGQGGDTQYF. The chain joins TRBV5-4 to TRBJ2-3; 9 bases align to TRBD1. The J segment lost 5 bases and the V segment lost 4 bases, leaving 5 bases of the junction unmatched. The CDR3 consists of 14 residues. The germline V gene has CDR1 SGHNT and CDR2 YYREEE (reference sequence).